A single sample is the source of the 17 T cell receptor beta chains below, sequenced in a study of CD8+ T cells in alopecia areata. TCR sequencing used cDNA made by reverse transcription of extracted RNA. Measured with immunoSEQ multiplex PCR; TCRdb has only the in-frame clones, and not every one. The data hold about 150,000 clones, with around 47% observed a single time. Sequencing was done on a sample of CD4+ T cells sorted from blood. The receptors were gathered from a human donor with alopecia areata.

This clone was seen a single time. The chain recombines TRBV7-6 with TRBJ2-3; D perhaps matches TRBD2 (5 bases). This CDR3 region has 13 residues. Germline CDR1 and CDR2: SGHVS and FNYEAQ. V was trimmed by 7 bases and J by 6 bases, leaving 14 bases between them. The CDR3 sequence is CASNGGPVDTQYF. Here the CDR3 DNA reads TGTGCCAGCAACGGAGGCCCAGTGGATACGCAGTATTTT.

V gene TRBV29-1 combines with J gene TRBJ1-5; D is uncertain. CDR3 length: 12 residues. Germline assignment: CDR1 SQVTM and CDR2 ANQGSEA. V shed 7 bases and J shed 3 bases, with 10 bases lying between them. CDR3 DNA: TGCAGCGCTGGATCGGACAATCAGCCCCAGCATTTT. Translating gives CSAGSDNQPQHF.

The rearrangement uses TRBV4-1 and TRBJ1-1; D is unclear. The V end lost 10 bases, the J end lost 5 bases, and 17 bases lay between the germline ends. Germline V gene sequence: CDR1 MGHRA, CDR2 YSYEKL. This CDR3 region has 13 residues. In DNA form, the CDR3 reads TGCGCCACCTTAAACCCTGAGAGAACTGAAGCTTTCTTT. Protein: CATLNPERTEAFF.

This sequence joins TRBV7-9 and TRBJ2-1; TRBD2 aligns across 11 bases. Germline values: CDR1 SEHNR, CDR2 FQNEAQ (reference sequence). The trim removed 5 bases at V and 9 bases at J, leaving 15 bases unmatched. There are 17 residues in the CDR3. CDR3 amino acids: CASSQTLALAGGGEQFF. CDR3 DNA sequence: TGTGCCAGCAGCCAAACCCTCGCCCTAGCGGGGGGCGGTGAGCAGTTCTTC. The full variable domain, its missing parts supplied by reference TRBV7-9 and TRBJ2-1, is DTGVSQNPRHKITKRGQNVTFRCDPISEHNRLYWYRQTLGQGPEFLTYFQNEAQLEKSRLLSDRFSAERPKGSFSTLEIQRTEQGDSAMYLCASSQTLALAGGGEQFFGPGTRLTVL.

This clone was recorded once. The chain recombines TRBV28 with TRBJ2-5; D may be TRBD2 (5 bases). The ends were cut back, 3 bases at V and 11 bases at J, with 10 bases in the middle. The CDR3 contains 11 residues. CDR1 and CDR2 (germline): MDHEN, SYDVKM. The CDR3, as DNA: TGTGCCAGCAGTTTGACGAGGGAGCAGTACTTC. It encodes CASSLTREQYF. Looking up the rest from reference TRBV28 and TRBJ2-5 gives the full variable domain: DVKVTQSSRYLVKRTGEKVFLECVQDMDHENMFWYRQDPGLGLRLIYFSYDVKMKEKGDIPEGYSVSREKKERFSLILESASTNQTSMYLCASSLTREQYFGPGTRLLVL.

This clone has only a few counts. J is TRBJ2-1 and V is TRBV6-4; 11 nucleotides match TRBD2. With 7 bases clipped from V and 10 bases from J, the junction kept 12 bases outside the gene matches. This CDR3 spans 15 amino acids. CDR1 is MRHNA and CDR2 is SNTAGT in the germline V gene. CDR3 nucleotides: TGTGCCAGCAAGGCCACGACTAGCGGGATTTCGGAGCAGTTCTTC. Translation gives CASKATTSGISEQFF.

This clone was observed a handful of times. The chain uses TRBV2 and TRBJ2-3, with D perhaps being TRBD1 or TRBD2 (7 bases each). With 6 bases removed from V and 2 bases from J, the gap between germline ends came to 12 bases. This CDR3 region has 14 residues. Germline CDR1 reads SNHLY; CDR2 reads FYNNEI. CDR3 coding DNA: TGTGCCAGCAGGCAGGGGGACTACACAGATACGCAGTATTTT. This translates into CASRQGDYTDTQYF.

This clone was observed a handful of times. J is TRBJ1-2 and V is TRBV7-9; D gene unclear. The CDR3 is made up of 13 amino acids. The germline V and J ends were trimmed by 8 bases and 4 bases, with 14 bases remaining between them. Germline lookup yields CDR1 SEHNR and CDR2 FQNEAQ (reference sequence). The CDR3 DNA follows: TGTGCCAGCGGTCGTAACACGCGCTATGGCTACACCTTC. As protein: CASGRNTRYGYTF.

The chain couples TRBV27 to TRBJ2-3; 8 positions agree with TRBD1. V shed 5 bases and J 0 bases; nucleotides not matched to a gene: 4. CDR1 and CDR2 from the germline V gene are MNHEY and SMNVEV (reference sequence). The CDR3 is 15 amino acids. The CDR3 nucleotides are TGTGCCAGCAGTAGCTGGACAGGGAGCACAGATACGCAGTATTTT. This codes for CASSSWTGSTDTQYF.

In this sample, this clone turned up a few times. The V and J genes are TRBV18 and TRBJ2-1; 8 nucleotides align to TRBD2. V lost 6 bases to trimming and J lost 7 bases; unmatched junction nucleotides: 17. CDR1 and CDR2 (germline): KGHSH, LQKENI. The CDR3 runs to 17 residues. DNA of the CDR3: TGTGCCAGCTCTCGCGGAAATCTAGCGGGTAATAAGAATGAGCAGTTCTTC. As protein: CASSRGNLAGNKNEQFF.

The CDR3 loop reads CAISDGDRGEQYF. The DNA of the CDR3 is TGTGCCATCAGTGACGGGGACAGGGGCGAGCAGTACTTC. This chain links TRBV10-3 with TRBJ2-7; 10 positions agree with TRBD1. Trimming took 3 bases from V and 6 from J; bases not matched to a gene: 2. The CDR3 is 13 amino acids. Germline lookup yields CDR1 ENHRY and CDR2 SYGVKD.

This clone was seen a few times. The chain joins TRBV29-1 to TRBJ2-1; TRBD1 matches 8 bases. With V trimmed by 2 bases and J by 9 bases, 3 bases remained unmatched. The CDR3 contains 12 residues. CDR1 and CDR2 (germline): SQVTM, ANQGSEA. This CDR3 reads CSVERQGLEQFF. The CDR3 DNA sequence: TGCAGCGTTGAACGACAGGGGCTTGAGCAGTTCTTC.

The gene calls are TRBV30 and TRBJ1-1, with no clear D. The CDR3 spans 14 residues. The germline V gene encodes CDR1 GTSNPN and CDR2 SVGIG (reference sequence). V was pared by 1 base and J by 1 base, with 10 bases between. CDR3 nucleotides: TGTGCCTGGAGTGGAGGGTCTGCGAACACTGAAGCTTTCTTT. Its protein product is CAWSGGSANTEAFF.

The sample holds a few counts of this clone. The V and J genes are TRBV29-1 and TRBJ1-1; the D gene is possibly TRBD1 (6 bases). V was pared by 5 bases and J by 0 bases, with 10 bases between. The CDR3 has 13 amino acids. Germline CDR1 reads SQVTM; CDR2 reads ANQGSEA. The CDR3 spells CSVLTGMNTEAFF. Here the CDR3 DNA reads TGCAGCGTTCTGACAGGTATGAACACTGAAGCTTTCTTT.

V is TRBV5-1 and J is TRBJ1-1, with D perhaps TRBD1 (5 bases). This CDR3 spans 13 amino acids. V was shortened by 1 base and J by 5 bases, with 9 bases between the two germline ends. The germline CDR1 and CDR2 sequences are SGHRS and YFSETQ. CDR3 protein: CASSLNRGTEAFF. The CDR3 bases are TGCGCCAGCAGCTTGAACCGGGGGACTGAAGCTTTCTTT.

The genes are TRBV6-5 and TRBJ2-1; D is ambiguous. Germline loops: CDR1 MNHEY, CDR2 SVGAGI. Trimming stripped 2 bases from V and 10 bases from J, with 12 bases between. The CDR3 has 13 residues. CDR3 protein: CASSYGATQEQFF. CDR3 sequence (DNA): TGTGCCAGCAGTTACGGAGCCACCCAGGAGCAGTTCTTC.

V and J are TRBV29-1 and TRBJ1-5, with TRBD1 as a possible D gene (6 bases). Trimming took 4 bases from V and 3 from J, leaving 13 bases between them. CDR1 is SQVTM and CDR2 is ANQGSEA in the germline V gene. CDR3 length: 14 residues. DNA for the CDR3: TGCAGCGTTGTTACCCGGGACACCAATCAGCCCCAGCATTTT. Protein product: CSVVTRDTNQPQHF.